The 20 T cell receptor beta chains reported below all come from one sample, sequenced in a study of cytomegalovirus exposure and HLA in healthy donors. PCR was performed using 60 Vbeta and 13 Jbeta primers. Assay used: immunoSEQ multiplex PCR; TCRdb lists only in-frame clones, some missing. The listing records fewer than 150,000 clones. The sequenced material came from PBMCs. The origin of the receptors is a man aged 35 to 55 in good health and CMV-seronegative.

The chain has TRBV15 and TRBJ1-5; D uncertain. The germline V gene has CDR1 LNHNV and CDR2 YYDKDF (reference sequence). Trimming took 1 base from V and 9 from J, leaving 10 bases between them. This CDR3 comprises 13 residues. Here the CDR3 DNA reads TGTGCCACCAGCAGAGGTGAGGGCTCGCCCCAGCATTTT. Translation gives CATSRGEGSPQHF.

The chain combines TRBV28 with TRBJ2-5; D is undetermined. Between the trimmed V and J ends, which lost 2 bases and 4 bases, there was a span of 17 bases. Germline lookup yields CDR1 MDHEN and CDR2 SYDVKM. The CDR3 length is 16 residues. The CDR3 coding sequence is TGTGCCAGCAGTTTAGATACGCCGGAGACGGGAGAGACCCAGTACTTC. The encoded protein is CASSLDTPETGETQYF.

The rearrangement joins TRBV5-5 to TRBJ2-7; TRBD1 might be the D (5 bases). Trimming shortened V by 5 bases and J by 3 bases, and 18 bases separated the two germline ends. The CDR3 loop spans 15 amino acids. Germline loops: CDR1 SGHKS, CDR2 YYEKEE (reference sequence). The CDR3 sequence: CASSVSWQGVYEQYF. CDR3 DNA sequence: TGTGCCAGCAGTGTGAGTTGGCAGGGTGTCTACGAGCAGTACTTC.

The chain carries TRBV4-2 and TRBJ2-1, with a possible D match to TRBD2 (6 bases). This CDR3 comprises 17 residues. V was clipped by 0 bases and J by 5 bases, with 17 bases between them. The germline CDR1 and CDR2 sequences are LGHNA and YNFKEQ. CDR3 residues: CASSQDPGGAGHNEQFF. Written as DNA, the CDR3 is TGTGCCAGCAGCCAAGATCCCGGAGGGGCAGGCCACAATGAGCAGTTCTTC.

The chain combines TRBV6-1 with TRBJ1-6, with no clear D. V was shortened by 1 base and J by 4 bases, with 2 bases between the two germline ends. The germline CDR1 and CDR2 sequences are MNHNS and SASEGT. The CDR3 loop spans 13 amino acids. The CDR3 here is CASSEVYNSPLHF. CDR3 bases: TGTGCCAGCAGTGAAGTATATAATTCACCCCTCCACTTT.

CDR3 sequence (DNA): TGTGCCAGCAGCCCGGTTCTAGCGGGGTTGGAGACCCAGTACTTC. Residues: CASSPVLAGLETQYF. This chain links TRBV9 with TRBJ2-5; TRBD2 matches at 9 bases. Losses at the gene ends were 4 bases for V and 5 bases for J; bases not matched to a gene: 9. This CDR3 contains 15 residues. From germline, CDR1 is SGDLS and CDR2 YYNGEE.

The rearrangement uses TRBV29-1 and TRBJ1-3; possible D gene TRBD1, 6 bases. The CDR3 contains 15 residues. V lost 6 bases and J 0 bases, leaving 15 bases between the germline ends. In germline, CDR1 is SQVTM, CDR2 ANQGSEA. The CDR3 DNA sequence: TGCAGCGTCCTAGGTAGGGGGAGCTCTGGAAACACCATATATTTT. This sequence encodes CSVLGRGSSGNTIYF. The complete variable domain, with remaining parts taken from reference TRBV29-1 and TRBJ1-3, reads SAVISQKPSRDICQRGTSLTIQCQVDSQVTMMFWYRQQPGQSLTLIATANQGSEATYESGFVIDKFPISRPNLTFSTLTVSNMSPEDSSIYLCSVLGRGSSGNTIYFGEGSWLTVV.

This sequence joins TRBV4-3 and TRBJ1-4, with 7 bases identical to TRBD1. Germline CDR1 reads LGHNA; CDR2 reads YSLEER. The V segment lost 2 bases and the J segment 0 bases; nucleotides outside the gene matches: 0. The CDR3 is 15 residues long. For the CDR3, the DNA is TGCGCCAGCAGCCAACAGGGGGCAACTAATGAAAAACTGTTTTTT. Translation: CASSQQGATNEKLFF.

To note about this clone: At one end the junction does not follow the germline gene, possibly because of a read error. This chain joins TRBV7-2 and TRBJ2-1, with TRBD2 as a possible D gene (5 bases). The CDR3 spans 11 residues. Per the germline V gene, CDR1 is SGHTA and CDR2 is FQGNSA. The CDR3 reads CACSRGNEQFF. Written as DNA, the CDR3 is TGTGCCTGCAGTCGGGGTAATGAGCAGTTCTTC.

V gene TRBV4-3 combines with J gene TRBJ2-7, with D possibly being TRBD2 (5 bases). The CDR3 covers 13 residues. Trimming removed 4 bases at V and 7 bases at J, with 14 bases between. CDR1 is LGHNA and CDR2 is YSLEER in the germline V gene. CDR3 nucleotide sequence: TGCGCCAGCAGCCGAGGGATCTTCGGGGAGCAGTACTTC. The encoded protein is CASSRGIFGEQYF.

V and J are TRBV6-5 and TRBJ1-1, with 9 bases that match TRBD1. The CDR3 length is 14 residues. The V and J ends lost 7 bases and 8 bases, in that order; junction bases with no gene match: 11. Germline lookup yields CDR1 MNHEY and CDR2 SVGAGI. The CDR3 DNA reads TGTGCCAGCATCCGACAGGGGGGGCGGTCGGAAGCTTTCTTT. Its translation: CASIRQGGRSEAFF.

The chain recombines TRBV2 with TRBJ1-3; 10 bases match TRBD1. Germline V CDR1 and CDR2: SNHLY, FYNNEI. CDR3 length: 20 residues. V dropped 6 bases and J dropped 0; count of bases not matched to a gene: 17. The DNA for the CDR3 is TGTGCCAGCAGCCTAGACCAAATTCTGGGGACAGGGGACTCTGGAAACACCATATATTTT. As protein: CASSLDQILGTGDSGNTIYF.

The chain links TRBV7-2 to TRBJ2-7; D is perhaps TRBD2 (5 bases). Germline V lookup: CDR1 SGHTA, CDR2 FQGNSA. Trimming took 5 bases from V and 0 from J, leaving 11 bases between them. CDR3 length equals 14 residues. The CDR3 DNA reads TGTGCCAGCAGCCCCCGGGGAGTCTCCTACGAGCAGTACTTC. This sequence encodes CASSPRGVSYEQYF.

The CDR3 loop reads CASNAGAQPQHF. The DNA of the CDR3 is TGTGCCAGTAACGCAGGGGCTCAGCCCCAGCATTTT. V is TRBV19 and J is TRBJ1-5; TRBD1 is a possible D gene (6 bases). Germline V gene data show CDR1 as LNHDA and CDR2 as SQIVND (reference sequence). This CDR3 comprises 12 residues. V lost 7 bases to trimming and J lost 6 bases, with 10 bases between them. Variable domain in full (rest from reference TRBV19 and TRBJ1-5): DGGITQSPKYLFRKEGQNVTLSCEQNLNHDAMYWYRQDPGQGLRLIYYSQIVNDFQKGDIAEGYSVSREKKESFPLTVTSAQKNPTAFYLCASNAGAQPQHFGDGTRLSIL.

The chain carries TRBV19 and TRBJ1-5; maybe TRBD1 (5 bases). Per germline, CDR1 LNHDA and CDR2 SQIVND (reference sequence). The CDR3 loop spans 15 amino acids. Trimming cost V 0 bases and J 9 bases, with 15 bases left between them. The CDR3 DNA reads as TGTGCCAGTAGTATAGAAAAGACAGCCGCCCCGCCCCAGCATTTT. Protein: CASSIEKTAAPPQHF. The full variable domain, in which reference TRBV19 and TRBJ1-5 provide the parts outside the CDR3, is DGGITQSPKYLFRKEGQNVTLSCEQNLNHDAMYWYRQDPGQGLRLIYYSQIVNDFQKGDIAEGYSVSREKKESFPLTVTSAQKNPTAFYLCASSIEKTAAPPQHFGDGTRLSIL.

The chain couples TRBV5-1 to TRBJ2-2; 10 positions match TRBD1. The CDR3 runs to 15 residues. Per the germline V gene, CDR1 is SGHRS and CDR2 is YFSETQ. Germline trimming cut 4 bases from V and 7 bases from J; bases unmatched to any gene: 7. The CDR3 sequence: CASSVDRGLNGELFF. The CDR3 DNA reads as TGCGCCAGCAGCGTTGACAGGGGGCTAAACGGGGAGCTGTTTTTT.

The chain joins TRBV7-2 to TRBJ1-4, with TRBD1 as a possible D gene (5 bases). The CDR3 is 14 residues long. CDR1 and CDR2 from the germline V gene are SGHTA and FQGNSA. The V end lost 5 bases, the J end lost 6 bases, and 13 bases lay between the germline ends. This CDR3 reads CASSPTKGYEKLFF. CDR3 DNA sequence: TGTGCCAGCAGCCCTACAAAGGGGTATGAAAAACTGTTTTTT.

The chain links TRBV6-1 to TRBJ1-2; D is ambiguous. This CDR3 contains 13 residues. Germline CDR1 is MNHNS and CDR2 is SASEGT. V dropped 6 bases and J dropped 2 bases, with 10 bases sitting between them. In DNA, the CDR3 is TGTGCCAGCAGGACGGGGTTAAACTATGGCTACACCTTC. Its translation: CASRTGLNYGYTF.

The chain links TRBV27 to TRBJ2-5; TRBD2 matches at 12 bases. The junction had 8 bases not matched to a gene; V was cut back by 5 bases and J by 1 base. From germline, CDR1 is MNHEY and CDR2 SMNVEV (reference sequence). This CDR3 has 17 residues. The CDR3 DNA is TGTGCCAGCAGTCTTTTCCCTAGCGGGGGGGTCCAAGAGACCCAGTACTTC. Translation: CASSLFPSGGVQETQYF.

V usage is TRBV7-3 and J usage is TRBJ2-5; D may be TRBD1 (5 bases). CDR3 length: 15 residues. The germline CDR1 and CDR2 sequences are SGHTA and FQGTGA. Trimming pared 1 base from V and 9 bases from J, leaving 18 bases between. The CDR3 nucleotides read TGTGCCAGCAGCTTAAGTGGCCAGGGTGGAAGCCCCCAGTACTTC. Protein sequence: CASSLSGQGGSPQYF.